The rows below give T cell receptor beta chains drawn from one sample of a study of T cell responses to AZD1222 COVID-19 vaccine. The data were produced by immunoSEQ multiplex PCR, yet TCRdb's version contains in-frame clones alone and is incomplete. The repertoire includes some 90,000 clones, 70% to 90% of them detected once, and about 7.5% sits in the top ten. The sequences come from peripheral blood, collected on day 0 of AZD1222 vaccination. The receptors derive from an adult in good health. CDR3s include the opening cysteine and the closing phenylalanine or tryptophan. The order of the fields is CDR3 length, V gene, D gene, clone size, J gene, CDR3 DNA, CDR3 protein. The D gene is left open where the match is weak. Size values are once, few and many counts, or a class for expanded clones, and some rows have none.

15	TRBV19	-	once	TRBJ1-2	TGTGCCAGTAGTACCCCGGGCGGAATTCGCTATGGCTACACCTTC	CASSTPGGIRYGYTF
12	TRBV12-3/TRBV12-4	-	few	TRBJ1-6	TGTGCCAGCAACAGGGCCAATTCACCCCTCCACTTT	CASNRANSPLHF
12	TRBV27	-	-	TRBJ1-6	TGTGCCAGCAGCTACTATAATTCACCCCTCCACTTT	CASSYYNSPLHF
14	TRBV2	TRBD2	-	TRBJ2-4	TGTGCCAGCAGTGACGGACTAGCGGGAGTACTTCAGTACTTC	CASSDGLAGVLQYF
19	TRBV18	TRBD1	-	TRBJ1-5	TGTGCCAGCTCAAGGGAGGACAGGCTGGGTACCTATAGCAATCAGCCCCAGCATTTT	CASSREDRLGTYSNQPQHF
15	TRBV2	TRBD1	-	TRBJ2-3	TGTGCCAGCACGAGACAGGGTACAGGGACAGATACGCAGTATTTT	CASTRQGTGTDTQYF
15	TRBV27	-	once	TRBJ1-1	TGTGCCAGCAGTTTATTGGGAAACATGAACACTGAAGCTTTCTTT	CASSLLGNMNTEAFF
17	TRBV19	TRBD1	-	TRBJ2-6	TGTGCCAGTAGTAGCCCAGGGGGCGCGGAGGGGGCCAACGTCCTGACTTTC	CASSSPGGAEGANVLTF
15	TRBV27	-	-	TRBJ2-7	TGTGCCAGCAGTTTATCGGGGGGCCCCCGCTACGAGCAGTACTTC	CASSLSGGPRYEQYF
14	TRBV5-1	TRBD2	-	TRBJ2-1	TGCGCCAGCAGTCCTAGCGGAGCCTACAATGAGCAGTTCTTC	CASSPSGAYNEQFF
14	TRBV4-2	-	-	TRBJ2-7	TGTGCCAGCAGCACCGGGCCAATCTCGCACGAGCAGTACTTC	CASSTGPISHEQYF
16	TRBV14	TRBD2	-	TRBJ2-1	TGTGCCAGCAGCCCTATAGCGGGAGGGGGGTACAATGAGCAGTTCTTC	CASSPIAGGGYNEQFF
15	TRBV4-3	-	few	TRBJ1-5	TGCGCCAGCAGCCAAGAGCCGGGGAGCCATCAGCCCCAGCATTTT	CASSQEPGSHQPQHF